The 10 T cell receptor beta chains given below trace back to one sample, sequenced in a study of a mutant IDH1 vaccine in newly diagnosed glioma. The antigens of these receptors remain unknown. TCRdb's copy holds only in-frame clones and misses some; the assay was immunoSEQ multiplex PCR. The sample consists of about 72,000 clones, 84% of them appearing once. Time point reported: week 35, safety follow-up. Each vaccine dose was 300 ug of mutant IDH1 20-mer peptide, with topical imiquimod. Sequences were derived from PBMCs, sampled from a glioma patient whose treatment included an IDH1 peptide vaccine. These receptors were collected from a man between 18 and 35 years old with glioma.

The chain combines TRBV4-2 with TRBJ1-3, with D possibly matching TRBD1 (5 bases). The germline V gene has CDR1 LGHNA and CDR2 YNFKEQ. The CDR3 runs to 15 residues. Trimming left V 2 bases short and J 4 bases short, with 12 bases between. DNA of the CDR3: TGTGCCAGCAGCCAACGAGGGGCCGGGGGAAACACCATATATTTT. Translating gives CASSQRGAGGNTIYF.

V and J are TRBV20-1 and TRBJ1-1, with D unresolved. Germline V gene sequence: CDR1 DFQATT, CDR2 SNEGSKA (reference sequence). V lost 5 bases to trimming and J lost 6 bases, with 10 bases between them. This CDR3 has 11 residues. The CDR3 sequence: CSALRGAEAFF. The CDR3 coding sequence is TGCAGTGCTCTACGGGGTGCTGAAGCTTTCTTT.

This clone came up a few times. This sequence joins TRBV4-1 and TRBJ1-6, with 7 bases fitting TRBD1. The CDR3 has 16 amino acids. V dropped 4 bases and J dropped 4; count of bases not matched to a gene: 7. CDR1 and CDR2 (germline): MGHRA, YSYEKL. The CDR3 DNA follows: TGCGCCAGCAGCCTCCTGGGACAGATGTATAATTCACCCCTCCACTTT. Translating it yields CASSLLGQMYNSPLHF.

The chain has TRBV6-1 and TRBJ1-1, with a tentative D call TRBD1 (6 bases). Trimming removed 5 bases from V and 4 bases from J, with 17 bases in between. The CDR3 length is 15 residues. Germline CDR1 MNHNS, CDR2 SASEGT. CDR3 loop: CASSRGGGGGTEAFF. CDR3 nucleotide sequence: TGTGCCAGCAGTCGGGGGGGTGGGGGCGGCACTGAAGCTTTCTTT.

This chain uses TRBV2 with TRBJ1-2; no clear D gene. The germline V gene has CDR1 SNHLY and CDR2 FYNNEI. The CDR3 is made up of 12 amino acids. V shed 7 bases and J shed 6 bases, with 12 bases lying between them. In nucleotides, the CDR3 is TGTGCCAGCAACCCGGACTCCCATGGCTACACCTTC. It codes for CASNPDSHGYTF.

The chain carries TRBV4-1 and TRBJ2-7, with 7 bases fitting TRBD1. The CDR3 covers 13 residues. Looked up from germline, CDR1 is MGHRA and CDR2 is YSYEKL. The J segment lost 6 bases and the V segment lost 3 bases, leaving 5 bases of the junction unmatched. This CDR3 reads CASSQGNRGEQYF. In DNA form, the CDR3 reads TGCGCCAGCAGCCAGGGAAACAGGGGCGAGCAGTACTTC.

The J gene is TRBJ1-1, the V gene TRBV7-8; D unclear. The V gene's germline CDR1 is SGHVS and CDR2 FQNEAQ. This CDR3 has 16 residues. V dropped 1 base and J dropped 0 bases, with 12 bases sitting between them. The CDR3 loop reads CASSLDFRSMNTEAFF. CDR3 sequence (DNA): TGTGCCAGCAGCTTAGATTTCAGGAGCATGAACACTGAAGCTTTCTTT.

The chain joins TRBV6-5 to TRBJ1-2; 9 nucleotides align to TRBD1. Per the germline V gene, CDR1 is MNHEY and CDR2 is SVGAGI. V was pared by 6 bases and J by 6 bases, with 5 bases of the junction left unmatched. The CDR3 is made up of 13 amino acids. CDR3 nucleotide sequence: TGTGCCAGCAGGCGTACAGGGGGCAATGGCTACACCTTC. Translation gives CASRRTGGNGYTF.

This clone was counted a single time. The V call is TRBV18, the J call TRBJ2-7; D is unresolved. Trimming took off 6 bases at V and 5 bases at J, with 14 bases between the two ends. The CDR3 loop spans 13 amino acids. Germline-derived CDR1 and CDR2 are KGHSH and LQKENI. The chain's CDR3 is CASSTDLMNEQYF. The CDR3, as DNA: TGTGCCAGCTCGACCGATCTGATGAACGAGCAGTACTTC.

As DNA, the CDR3 is TGTGCCATCAAGGTAGATCCCGGGGAGCTGTTTTTT. It codes for CAIKVDPGELFF. The chain uses TRBV10-3 and TRBJ2-2; D remains unclear. Germline V gene lookup returns CDR1 ENHRY and CDR2 SYGVKD. Trimming shortened V by 7 bases and J by 6 bases, and 9 bases separated the two germline ends. The CDR3 spans 12 residues.